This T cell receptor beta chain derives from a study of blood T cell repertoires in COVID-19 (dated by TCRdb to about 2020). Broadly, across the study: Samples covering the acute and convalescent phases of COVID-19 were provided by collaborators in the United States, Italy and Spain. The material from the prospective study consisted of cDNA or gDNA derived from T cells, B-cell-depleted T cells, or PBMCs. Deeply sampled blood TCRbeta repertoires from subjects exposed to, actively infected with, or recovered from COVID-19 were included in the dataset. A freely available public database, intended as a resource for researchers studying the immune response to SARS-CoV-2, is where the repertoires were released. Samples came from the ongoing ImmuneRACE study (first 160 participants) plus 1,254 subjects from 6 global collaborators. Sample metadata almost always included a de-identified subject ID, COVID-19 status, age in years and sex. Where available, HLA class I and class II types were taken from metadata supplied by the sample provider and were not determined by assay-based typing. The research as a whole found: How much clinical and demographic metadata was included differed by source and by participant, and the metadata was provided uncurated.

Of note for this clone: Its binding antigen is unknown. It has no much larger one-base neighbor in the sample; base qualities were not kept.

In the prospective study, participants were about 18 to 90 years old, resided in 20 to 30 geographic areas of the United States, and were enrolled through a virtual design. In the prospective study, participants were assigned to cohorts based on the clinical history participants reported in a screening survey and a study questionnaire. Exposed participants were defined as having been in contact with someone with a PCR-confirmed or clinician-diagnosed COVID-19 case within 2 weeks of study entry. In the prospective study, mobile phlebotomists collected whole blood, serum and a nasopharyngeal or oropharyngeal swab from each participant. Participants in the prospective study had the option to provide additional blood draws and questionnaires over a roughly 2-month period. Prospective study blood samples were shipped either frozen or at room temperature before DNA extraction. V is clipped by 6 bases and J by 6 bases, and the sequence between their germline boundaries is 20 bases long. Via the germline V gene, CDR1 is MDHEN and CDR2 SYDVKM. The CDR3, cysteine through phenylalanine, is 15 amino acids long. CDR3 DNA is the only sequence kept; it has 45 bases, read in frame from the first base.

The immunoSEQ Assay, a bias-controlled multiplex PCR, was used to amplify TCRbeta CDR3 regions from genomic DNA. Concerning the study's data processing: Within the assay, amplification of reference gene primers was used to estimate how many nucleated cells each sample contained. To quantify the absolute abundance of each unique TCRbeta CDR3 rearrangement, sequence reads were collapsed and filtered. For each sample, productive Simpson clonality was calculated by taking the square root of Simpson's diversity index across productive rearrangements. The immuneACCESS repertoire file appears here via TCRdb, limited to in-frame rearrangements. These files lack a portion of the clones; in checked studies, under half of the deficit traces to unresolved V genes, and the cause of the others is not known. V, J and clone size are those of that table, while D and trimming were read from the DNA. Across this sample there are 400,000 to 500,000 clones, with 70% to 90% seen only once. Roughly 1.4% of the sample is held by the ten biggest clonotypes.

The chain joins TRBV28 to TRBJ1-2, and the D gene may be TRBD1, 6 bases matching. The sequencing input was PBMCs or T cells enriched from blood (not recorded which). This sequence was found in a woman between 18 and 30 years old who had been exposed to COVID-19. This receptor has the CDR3 CASSLGGAFVDGYTF. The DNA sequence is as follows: TGTGCCAGCAGCCTGGGGGGGGCGTTTGTGGATGGCTACACCTTC.